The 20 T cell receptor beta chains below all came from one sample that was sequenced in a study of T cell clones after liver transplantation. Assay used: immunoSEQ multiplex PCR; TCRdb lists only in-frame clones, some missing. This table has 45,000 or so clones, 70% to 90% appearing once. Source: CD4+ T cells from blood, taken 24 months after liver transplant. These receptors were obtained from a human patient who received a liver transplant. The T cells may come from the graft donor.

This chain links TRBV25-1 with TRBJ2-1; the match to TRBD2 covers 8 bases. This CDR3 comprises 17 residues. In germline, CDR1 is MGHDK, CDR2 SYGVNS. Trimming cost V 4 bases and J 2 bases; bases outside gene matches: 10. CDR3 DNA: TGTGCCAGCAGTGCCGACCATAGCGGGAACCCCTACAATGAGCAGTTCTTC. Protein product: CASSADHSGNPYNEQFF.

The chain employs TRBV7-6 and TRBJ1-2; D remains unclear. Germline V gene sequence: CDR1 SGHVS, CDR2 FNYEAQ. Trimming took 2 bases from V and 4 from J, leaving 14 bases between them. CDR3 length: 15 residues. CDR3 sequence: CASSLSDGAGYGYTF. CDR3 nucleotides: TGTGCCAGCAGCTTAAGTGACGGAGCCGGCTATGGCTACACCTTC.

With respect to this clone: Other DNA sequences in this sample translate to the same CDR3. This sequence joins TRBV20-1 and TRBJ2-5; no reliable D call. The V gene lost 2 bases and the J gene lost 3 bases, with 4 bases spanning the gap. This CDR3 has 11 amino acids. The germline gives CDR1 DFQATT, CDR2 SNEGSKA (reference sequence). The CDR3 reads CSARPEETQYF. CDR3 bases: TGCAGTGCTAGACCTGAAGAGACCCAGTACTTC.

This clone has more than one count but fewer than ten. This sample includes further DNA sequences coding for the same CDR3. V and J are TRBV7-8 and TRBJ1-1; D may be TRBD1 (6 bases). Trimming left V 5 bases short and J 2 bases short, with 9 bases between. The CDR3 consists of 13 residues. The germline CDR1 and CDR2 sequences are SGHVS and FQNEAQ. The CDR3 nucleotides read TGTGCCAGCAGCCAAGGGGGAAACACTGAAGCTTTCTTT. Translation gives CASSQGGNTEAFF.

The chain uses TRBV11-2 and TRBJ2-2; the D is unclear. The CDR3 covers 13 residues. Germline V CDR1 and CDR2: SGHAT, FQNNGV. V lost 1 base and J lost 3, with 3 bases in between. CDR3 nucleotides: TGTGCCAGCAGCTTAGCCTACACCGGGGAGCTGTTTTTT. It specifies CASSLAYTGELFF.

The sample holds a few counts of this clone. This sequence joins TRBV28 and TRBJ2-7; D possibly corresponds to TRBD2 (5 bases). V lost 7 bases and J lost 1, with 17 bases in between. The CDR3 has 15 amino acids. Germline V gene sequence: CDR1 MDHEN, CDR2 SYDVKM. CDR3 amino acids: CASTPPGSTSYEQYF. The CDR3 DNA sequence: TGTGCCAGCACTCCCCCGGGGAGTACATCCTACGAGCAGTACTTC.

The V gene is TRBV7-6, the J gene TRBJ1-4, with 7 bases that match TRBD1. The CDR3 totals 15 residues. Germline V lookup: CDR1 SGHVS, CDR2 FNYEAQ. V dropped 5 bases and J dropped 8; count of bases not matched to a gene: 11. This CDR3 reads CASSPQGGEKEKLFF. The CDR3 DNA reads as TGTGCCAGCAGCCCCCAAGGGGGCGAAAAAGAAAAACTGTTTTTT.

CDR3 DNA sequence: TGTGCCAGCAGCGCCCTCCCCAATCAGCCCCAGCATTTT. Protein sequence: CASSALPNQPQHF. The genes are TRBV6-4 and TRBJ1-5; D gene uncertain. This CDR3 is 13 amino acids long. Germline V gives CDR1 MRHNA, CDR2 SNTAGT. Trimming cost V 6 bases and J 3 bases, with 9 bases left between them.

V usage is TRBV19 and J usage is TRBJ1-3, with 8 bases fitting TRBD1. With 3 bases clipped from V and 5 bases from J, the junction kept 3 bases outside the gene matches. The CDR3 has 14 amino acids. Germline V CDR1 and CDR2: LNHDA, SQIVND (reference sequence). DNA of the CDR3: TGTGCCAGTAGTATCGGACAGGGACGAAACACCATATATTTT. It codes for CASSIGQGRNTIYF.

For the CDR3, the DNA is TGTGCCAGCAGTTACCCATCAGGAGGCTCCTACGAGCAGTACTTC. This encodes CASSYPSGGSYEQYF. The V and J genes are TRBV6-5 and TRBJ2-7; possibly TRBD2 for D (5 bases). The germline V and J ends were trimmed by 2 bases and 0 bases, with 11 bases remaining between them. Per the germline V gene, CDR1 is MNHEY and CDR2 is SVGAGI. The CDR3 spans 15 residues.

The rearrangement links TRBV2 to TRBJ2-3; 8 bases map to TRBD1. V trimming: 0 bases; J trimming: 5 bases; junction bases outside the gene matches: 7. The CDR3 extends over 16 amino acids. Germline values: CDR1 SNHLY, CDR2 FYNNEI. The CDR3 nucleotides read TGTGCCAGCAGTGAAGCGGGCAGGGGGCGCCTAGATACGCAGTATTTT. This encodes CASSEAGRGRLDTQYF.

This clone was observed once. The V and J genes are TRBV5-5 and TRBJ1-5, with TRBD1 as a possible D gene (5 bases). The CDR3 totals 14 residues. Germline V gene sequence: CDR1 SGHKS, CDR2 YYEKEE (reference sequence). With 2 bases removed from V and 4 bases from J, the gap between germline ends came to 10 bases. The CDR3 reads CASSFGTENQPQHF. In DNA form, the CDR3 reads TGTGCCAGCAGCTTTGGGACGGAGAATCAGCCCCAGCATTTT.

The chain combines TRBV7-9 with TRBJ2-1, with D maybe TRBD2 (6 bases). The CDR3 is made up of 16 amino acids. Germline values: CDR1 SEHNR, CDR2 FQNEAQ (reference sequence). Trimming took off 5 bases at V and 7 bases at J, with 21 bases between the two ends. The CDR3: CASSARPTSLANEQFF. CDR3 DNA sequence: TGTGCCAGCAGCGCCCGACCGACTTCCCTAGCGAATGAGCAGTTCTTC. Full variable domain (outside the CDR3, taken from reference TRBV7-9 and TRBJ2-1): DTGVSQNPRHKITKRGQNVTFRCDPISEHNRLYWYRQTLGQGPEFLTYFQNEAQLEKSRLLSDRFSAERPKGSFSTLEIQRTEQGDSAMYLCASSARPTSLANEQFFGPGTRLTVL.

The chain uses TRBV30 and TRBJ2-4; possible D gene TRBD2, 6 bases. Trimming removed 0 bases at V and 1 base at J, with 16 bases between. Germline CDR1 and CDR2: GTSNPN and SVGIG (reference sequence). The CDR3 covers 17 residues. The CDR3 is CAWSVEGAGPAKNIQYF. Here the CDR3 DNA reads TGTGCCTGGAGTGTCGAGGGAGCGGGCCCGGCCAAAAACATTCAGTACTTC.

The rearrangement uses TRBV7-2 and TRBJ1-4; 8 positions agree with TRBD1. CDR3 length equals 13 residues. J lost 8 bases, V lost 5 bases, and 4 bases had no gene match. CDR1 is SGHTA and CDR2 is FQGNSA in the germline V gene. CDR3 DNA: TGTGCCAGCAGCCCAGACAGGGGAGAAAAACTGTTTTTT. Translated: CASSPDRGEKLFF.

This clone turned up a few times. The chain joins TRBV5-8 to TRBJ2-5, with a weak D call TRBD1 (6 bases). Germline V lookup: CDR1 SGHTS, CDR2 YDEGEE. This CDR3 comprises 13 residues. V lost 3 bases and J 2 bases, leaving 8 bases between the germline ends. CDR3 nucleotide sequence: TGTGCCAGCAGCTGGACAGAACAAGAGACCCAGTACTTC. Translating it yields CASSWTEQETQYF.

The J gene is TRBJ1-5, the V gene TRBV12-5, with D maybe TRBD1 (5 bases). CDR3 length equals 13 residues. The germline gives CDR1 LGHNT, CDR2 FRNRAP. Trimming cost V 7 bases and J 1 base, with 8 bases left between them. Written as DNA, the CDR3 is TGTGCTAGTGCCCGGGACAGCAATCAGCCCCAGCATTTT. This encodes CASARDSNQPQHF.

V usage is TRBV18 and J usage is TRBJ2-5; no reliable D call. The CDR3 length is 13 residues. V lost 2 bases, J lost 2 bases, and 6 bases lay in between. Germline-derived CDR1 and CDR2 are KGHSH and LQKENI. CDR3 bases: TGTGCCAGCTCACCAACCAGACAAGAGACCCAGTACTTC. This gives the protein CASSPTRQETQYF. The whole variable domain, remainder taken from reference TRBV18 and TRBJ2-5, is NAGVMQNPRHLVRRRGQEARLRCSPMKGHSHVYWYRQLPEEGLKFMVYLQKENIIDESGMPKERFSAEFPKEGPSILRIQQVVRGDSAAYFCASSPTRQETQYFGPGTRLLVL.

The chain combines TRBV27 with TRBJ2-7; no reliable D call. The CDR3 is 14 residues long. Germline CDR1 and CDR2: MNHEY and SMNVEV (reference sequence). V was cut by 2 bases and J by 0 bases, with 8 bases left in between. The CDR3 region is CASSLTRPSYEQYF. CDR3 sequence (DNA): TGTGCCAGCAGTTTAACGAGACCCTCCTACGAGCAGTACTTC.

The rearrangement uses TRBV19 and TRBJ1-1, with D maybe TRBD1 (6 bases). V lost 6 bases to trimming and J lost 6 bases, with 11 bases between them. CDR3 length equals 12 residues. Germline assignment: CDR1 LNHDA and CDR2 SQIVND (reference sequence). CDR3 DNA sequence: TGTGCCAGTAGCACAGGGTATCCTGAAGCTTTCTTT. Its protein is CASSTGYPEAFF.